The rows below give T cell receptor beta chains drawn from one sample of a study of control samples from healthy donors and cancer patients. Generated by immunoSEQ multiplex PCR, the TCRdb table keeps only in-frame clones and is missing some. There are over 120,000 clones in the sample; 85% to 95% occur only once, and more than 13% lies in the top ten. Sequenced input: PBMCs. These receptors all stem from a man in his 60s with colorectal cancer. Each CDR3 is given with its conserved first and last residue. Fields, in order: J gene, clone size, V gene, D gene, CDR3 DNA, CDR3 protein. The D gene is left open where the match is weak. Expanded clones are given a class, and other clones once, few, many or no size at all.

>TRBJ1-1|.|TRBV7-9|TRBD1
TGTGCCAGCAGCCCCGGGACAGTGAACACTGAAGCTTTCTTT
CASSPGTVNTEAFF
>TRBJ2-3|few|TRBV4-3|TRBD2
TGCGCCAGCAGCCAAGATCCCCCCAGCGGGGTGGCAGATACGCAGTATTTT
CASSQDPPSGVADTQYF
>TRBJ2-7|.|TRBV6-5|TRBD1
TGTGCCAGCAGTTACTCCTCCGGGACAGGGAGTCGGGAGCAGTACTTC
CASSYSSGTGSREQYF
>TRBJ1-1|.|TRBV4-1|TRBD1
TGCGCCAGCAGCCAATTTACAGGGGTAGAAGCTTTCTTT
CASSQFTGVEAFF
>TRBJ1-4|.|TRBV6-2/TRBV6-3|.
TGTGCCAGCAGTTACGGGGCGGGCAGTGAAAAACTGTTTTTT
CASSYGAGSEKLFF
>TRBJ2-1|.|TRBV13|TRBD2
TGTGCCAGCAGCCTAGGCCAGGGACTAGCGGGGGGTCGGGCGTTCTTC
CASSLGQGLAGGRAFF
>TRBJ1-1|.|TRBV5-1|TRBD1
TGCGCCAGCAGCTTGTACAGGGGAGGGGGGACTGAAGCTTTCTTT
CASSLYRGGGTEAFF
>TRBJ2-7|.|TRBV27|.
TGTGCCAGCAGTCCCGGGGCTTCCTACGAGCAGTACTTC
CASSPGASYEQYF
>TRBJ2-5|.|TRBV7-6|.
TGTGCCAGCAGCTTAGAGAGTAAAGAGACCCAGTACTTC
CASSLESKETQYF
>TRBJ2-2|.|TRBV6-5|.
TGTGCCAGCAGTTACTTACAGGGTAACACCGGGGAGCTGTTTTTT
CASSYLQGNTGELFF
>TRBJ1-2|.|TRBV5-4|TRBD1
TGTGCCAGCAGCTTTCAGGGGGTGGACTATGGCTACACCTTC
CASSFQGVDYGYTF
>TRBJ2-2|.|TRBV19|.
TGTGCCAGTAGACGACATGACACCGGGGAGCTGTTTTTT
CASRRHDTGELFF
>TRBJ1-6|.|TRBV12-2|.
TGTGCAAGTCGCTTAGCAACGGGACAGGGGGCTTCACCCCTCCACTTT
CASRLATGQGASPLHF
>TRBJ2-1|.|TRBV11-3|TRBD2
TGTGCCAGCAGCTTAGGGGAAGGGACTAGCGCCTACAATGAGCAGTTCTTC
CASSLGEGTSAYNEQFF
>TRBJ1-4|.|TRBV30|TRBD1
TGTGCCTGGAACAGGGGGGCTGAAAAACTGTTTTTT
CAWNRGAEKLFF
>TRBJ2-3|.|TRBV3-1/TRBV3-2|TRBD2
TGTGCCAGCAGCCTAGCGGGGGGAGGGATGAATACGCAGTATTTT
CASSLAGGGMNTQYF
>TRBJ2-7|.|TRBV10-3|.
TGTGCCATCACCCAGGACGGGGTGTCCGAGCAGTACTTC
CAITQDGVSEQYF
>TRBJ2-1|.|TRBV18|.
TGTGCCAGCTCACCTCAGACAAACTACAATGAGCAGTTCTTC
CASSPQTNYNEQFF